This T cell receptor (beta chain) was identified during a study of resident and recirculating memory T cells in vitiligo. Whole-study context: Epidermis came from shave biopsies of lesional and nonlesional sites, plus PBMCs. Study-wide results and limits: Different lesions suggested infiltration by different T cell clones.

Repertoires were generated with immunoSEQ multiplex PCR, while TCRdb's copy carries only in-frame clones and drops some. The sample shows fewer than 80,000 clones, just over 90% of them seen only once. In regard to this clone: Its specificity is not known.

Stability required unchanged lesions during the previous 6 months. Patients who had received treatment within the previous three months were excluded. Germline values: CDR1 MNHEY, CDR2 SVGAGI. Trimming pared 2 bases from V and 1 base from J, leaving 6 bases between. The CDR3 covers 14 residues. The rearrangement joins TRBV6-5 to TRBJ1-3; D gene ambiguous. This TCR was sampled from a male donor with vitiligo. The material sequenced was blood. CDR3 bases: TGTGCCAGCAGTTACGGGAGGTCTGGAAACACCATATATTTT. As protein: CASSYGRSGNTIYF.